The rows below give T cell receptor beta chains drawn from one sample of a study of brain metastases from non-small cell lung cancer. The repertoire was sequenced with immunoSEQ multiplex PCR; TCRdb's copy has only in-frame clones and lacks some. The sample has more than 1,500 clones; 80% to 90% are singletons. The sequenced sample consisted of primary lung tumor tissue. These receptors were collected from a donor over 35 with non-small cell lung cancer. CDR3s include the opening cysteine and the closing phenylalanine or tryptophan. A D gene is named only where the DNA matches it firmly.

V gene: TRBV6-1; J gene: TRBJ1-5; D gene: .; CDR3 protein: CASSEALGLGKHF
V gene: TRBV19; J gene: TRBJ2-4; D gene: .; CDR3 protein: CASSKVGLAKNIQYF
V gene: TRBV19; J gene: TRBJ1-5; D gene: TRBD1; CDR3 protein: CASSPQTGGNQPQHF
V gene: TRBV11-3; J gene: TRBJ2-4; D gene: TRBD2; CDR3 protein: CASSAGLEGNIQYF
V gene: TRBV5-4; J gene: TRBJ2-7; D gene: .; CDR3 protein: CASSGNRLQGTGLYEQYF
V gene: TRBV19; J gene: TRBJ2-4; D gene: .; CDR3 protein: CASRTLRASAKNIQYF
V gene: TRBV12-3/TRBV12-4; J gene: TRBJ1-1; D gene: .; CDR3 protein: CASRQGQNTEAFF
V gene: TRBV18; J gene: TRBJ1-2; D gene: TRBD1; CDR3 protein: CASSPSPQGANGYTF
V gene: TRBV5-4; J gene: TRBJ2-5; D gene: .; CDR3 protein: CASSFWDRVVETQYF
V gene: TRBV6-6; J gene: TRBJ1-1; D gene: .; CDR3 protein: CASLRTEAFF
V gene: TRBV2; J gene: TRBJ2-5; D gene: TRBD2; CDR3 protein: CASSDSGTTEETQYF
V gene: TRBV6-5; J gene: TRBJ1-4; D gene: .; CDR3 protein: CASIHSATNEKLFF
V gene: TRBV19; J gene: TRBJ1-5; D gene: .; CDR3 protein: CASSMDSNQPQHF
V gene: TRBV5-1; J gene: TRBJ2-7; D gene: TRBD1; CDR3 protein: CASSFSWTGGYEQYF
V gene: TRBV27; J gene: TRBJ2-1; D gene: .; CDR3 protein: CASSKIQLAGLLDNEQFF
V gene: TRBV28; J gene: TRBJ1-2; D gene: .; CDR3 protein: CASSYRTGYTF
V gene: TRBV7-3; J gene: TRBJ2-3; D gene: TRBD2; CDR3 protein: CASSLNGVAGGTDTQYF
V gene: TRBV3-1/TRBV3-2; J gene: TRBJ2-4; D gene: TRBD1; CDR3 protein: CASSSDRGELHIQYF
V gene: TRBV6-5; J gene: TRBJ1-4; D gene: .; CDR3 protein: CASRMATDFNEKLFF
V gene: TRBV29-1; J gene: TRBJ1-1; D gene: TRBD1; CDR3 protein: CSGGTGRVAFF
V gene: TRBV30; J gene: TRBJ1-5; D gene: .; CDR3 protein: CAWRRGSGGIYSNQPQHF
V gene: TRBV5-1; J gene: TRBJ1-1; D gene: TRBD1; CDR3 protein: CASSTRQGAEAFF
V gene: TRBV19; J gene: TRBJ2-7; D gene: .; CDR3 protein: CASSISNQGSSYEQYF
V gene: TRBV28; J gene: TRBJ1-5; D gene: TRBD1; CDR3 protein: CASSLMTGAYNQPQHF
V gene: TRBV28; J gene: TRBJ2-1; D gene: .; CDR3 protein: CASSATLSSYNEQFF
V gene: TRBV2; J gene: TRBJ1-1; D gene: TRBD1; CDR3 protein: CASSDQGQGNTEAFF
V gene: TRBV18; J gene: TRBJ2-5; D gene: TRBD2; CDR3 protein: CASSPQAGEETQYF
V gene: TRBV7-2; J gene: TRBJ2-7; D gene: .; CDR3 protein: CASSLVVGTYEQYF
V gene: TRBV24-1; J gene: TRBJ1-1; D gene: .; CDR3 protein: CATSGGTEAFF